This T cell receptor beta chain was identified during a study of Ad26.COV2.S vaccination and SARS-CoV-2 variants. Turning to the study itself: The trial was COV1001 and the donor's arm was Ad26.COV2.S.

Whole-study results and caveats: The study found similar non-spike TCR breadth in vaccine and placebo recipients. The analyses of TCR breadth and depth may have understated the size of total T cell responses. Among vaccine recipients, spike-specific TCR breadth exceeded that of placebo recipients.

Treatment denoted: over 15 received Ad26.COV2.S at low or high dose, single or two shots; about 5 received placebo; per-sample allocation not given. Day 63 after the first injection of vaccine or placebo was the sampling time. About this clone: What it recognizes is unknown.

V was trimmed by 1 base and J by 3 bases, leaving 9 bases between them. The CDR3 is made up of 14 amino acids. CDR1 MGHRA and CDR2 YSYEKL come from the germline V gene. Some clones are missing from TCRdb's copy, which holds only in-frame ones; the method was immunoSEQ multiplex PCR. The sample contains 440,000 or so clones, about 92% of which appear only once. This TCR derives from a person aged 18-60 years who received the Ad26.COV2.S COVID-19 vaccine or a placebo. This chain joins TRBV4-1 and TRBJ1-1, with D perhaps matching TRBD1 (5 bases). Source: peripheral blood, taken in a trial of Ad26.COV2.S vaccine versus placebo. Here the CDR3 DNA reads TGCGCCAGCAGCCAAGCAGGGATCGACACTGAAGCTTTCTTT. Amino acids: CASSQAGIDTEAFF.